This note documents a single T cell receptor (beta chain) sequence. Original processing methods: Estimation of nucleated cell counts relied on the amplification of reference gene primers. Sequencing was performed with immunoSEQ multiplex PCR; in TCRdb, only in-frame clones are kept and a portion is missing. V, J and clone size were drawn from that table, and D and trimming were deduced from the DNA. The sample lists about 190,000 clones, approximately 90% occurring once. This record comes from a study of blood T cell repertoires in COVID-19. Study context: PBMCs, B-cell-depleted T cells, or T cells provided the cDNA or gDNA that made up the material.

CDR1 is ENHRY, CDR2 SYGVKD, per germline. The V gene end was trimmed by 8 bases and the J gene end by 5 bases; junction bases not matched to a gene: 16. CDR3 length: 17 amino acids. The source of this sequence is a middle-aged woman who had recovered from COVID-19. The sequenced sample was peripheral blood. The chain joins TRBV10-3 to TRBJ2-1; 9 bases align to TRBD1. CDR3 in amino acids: CAISRSYGTGTNNEQFF. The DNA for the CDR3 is TGTGCCATCTCGAGGTCATATGGGACAGGGACTAACAATGAGCAGTTCTTC.